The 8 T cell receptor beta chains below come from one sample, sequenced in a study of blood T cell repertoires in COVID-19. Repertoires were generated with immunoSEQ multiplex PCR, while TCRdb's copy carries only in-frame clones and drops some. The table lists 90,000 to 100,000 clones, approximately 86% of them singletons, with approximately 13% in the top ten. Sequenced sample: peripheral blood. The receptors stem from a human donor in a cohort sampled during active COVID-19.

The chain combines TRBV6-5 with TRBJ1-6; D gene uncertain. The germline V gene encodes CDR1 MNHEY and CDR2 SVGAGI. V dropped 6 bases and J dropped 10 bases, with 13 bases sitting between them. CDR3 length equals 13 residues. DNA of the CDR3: TGTGCCAGCAGGACGGACGGAGGGTCACCCCTCCACTTT. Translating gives CASRTDGGSPLHF.

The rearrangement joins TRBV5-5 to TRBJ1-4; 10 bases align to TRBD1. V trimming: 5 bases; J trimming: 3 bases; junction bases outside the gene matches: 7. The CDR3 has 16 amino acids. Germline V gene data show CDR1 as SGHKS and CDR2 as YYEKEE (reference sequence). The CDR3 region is CASRQTGGSPNEKLFF. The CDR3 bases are TGTGCCAGCAGACAGACAGGGGGCTCCCCTAATGAAAAACTGTTTTTT. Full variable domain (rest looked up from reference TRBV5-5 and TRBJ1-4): DAGVTQSPTHLIKTRGQQVTLRCSPISGHKSVSWYQQVLGQGPQFIFQYYEKEERGRGNFPDRFSARQFPNYSSELNVNALLLGDSALYLCASRQTGGSPNEKLFFGSGTQLSVL.

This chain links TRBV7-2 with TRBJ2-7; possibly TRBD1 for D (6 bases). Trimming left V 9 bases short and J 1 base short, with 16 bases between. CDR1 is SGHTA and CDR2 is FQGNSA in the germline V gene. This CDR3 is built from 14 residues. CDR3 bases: TGTGCCAGTGGAACGGGACATGGGTCCTACGAGCAGTACTTC. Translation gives CASGTGHGSYEQYF.

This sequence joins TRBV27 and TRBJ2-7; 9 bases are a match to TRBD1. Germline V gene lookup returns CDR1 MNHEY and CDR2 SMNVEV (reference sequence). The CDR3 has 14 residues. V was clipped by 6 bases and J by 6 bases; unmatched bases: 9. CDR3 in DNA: TGTGCCAGCAGCCTCGACAGGGGGGCCCGCGAGCAGTACTTC. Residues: CASSLDRGAREQYF.

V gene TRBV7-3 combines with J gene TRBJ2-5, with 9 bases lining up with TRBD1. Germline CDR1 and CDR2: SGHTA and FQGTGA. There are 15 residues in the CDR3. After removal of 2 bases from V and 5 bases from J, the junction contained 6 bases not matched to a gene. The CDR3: CASSLRGQGWETQYF. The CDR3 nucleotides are TGTGCCAGCAGCTTACGAGGACAGGGGTGGGAGACCCAGTACTTC.

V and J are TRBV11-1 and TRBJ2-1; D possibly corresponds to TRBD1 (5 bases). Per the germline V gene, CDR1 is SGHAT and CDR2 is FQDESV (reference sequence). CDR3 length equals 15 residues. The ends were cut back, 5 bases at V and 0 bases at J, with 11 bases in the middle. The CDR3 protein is CASSPRQPSYNEQFF. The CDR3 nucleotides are TGTGCCAGCAGCCCCAGACAGCCCTCCTACAATGAGCAGTTCTTC. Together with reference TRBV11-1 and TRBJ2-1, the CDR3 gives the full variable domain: EAEVAQSPRYKITEKSQAVAFWCDPISGHATLYWYRQILGQGPELLVQFQDESVVDDSQLPKDRFSAERLKGVDSTLKIQPAELGDSAMYLCASSPRQPSYNEQFFGPGTRLTVL.

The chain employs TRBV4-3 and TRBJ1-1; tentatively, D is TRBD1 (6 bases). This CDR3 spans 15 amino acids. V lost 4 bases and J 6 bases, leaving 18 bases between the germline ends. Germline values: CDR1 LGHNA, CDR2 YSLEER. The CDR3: CASSPSGDVYAEAFF. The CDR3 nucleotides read TGCGCCAGCAGCCCTTCAGGGGACGTGTATGCTGAAGCTTTCTTT.

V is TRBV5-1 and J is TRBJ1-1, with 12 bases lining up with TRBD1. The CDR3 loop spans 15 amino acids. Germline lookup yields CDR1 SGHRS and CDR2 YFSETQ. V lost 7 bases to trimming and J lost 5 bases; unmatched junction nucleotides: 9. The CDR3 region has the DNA TGCGCCAGCGGGACAGGGGGCTCAAGGAGTACTGAAGCTTTCTTT. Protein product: CASGTGGSRSTEAFF.